This section outlines one T cell receptor (beta chain) sequence together with its context. Sequencing was performed with immunoSEQ multiplex PCR; in TCRdb, only in-frame clones are kept and a portion is missing. The repertoire has 65,000 to 80,000 clones, 86% of them found once; the top ten carry around 0.97%. This CDR3 comprises 17 residues. With V trimmed by 2 bases and J by 0 bases, 7 bases remained unmatched. Per germline, CDR1 SGHAT and CDR2 FQNNGV. The data were taken from a study of OX40 agonist ivuxolimab in advanced cancers. The receptor comes from an adult with an advanced solid tumor such as melanoma, head and neck, liver or kidney cancer. The V and J genes are TRBV11-2 and TRBJ2-1; 7 nucleotides line up with TRBD2. The sample here was CD4+ or CD8+ T cells sorted from blood, taken in a trial of the OX40 agonist ivuxolimab. The CDR3 here is CASSLPFGGSSYNEQFF. DNA for the CDR3: TGTGCCAGCAGCTTACCTTTTGGCGGGAGCTCCTACAATGAGCAGTTCTTC.